This TCR beta chain was recorded in a study of response to subunit inactivated influenza vaccine. The CDR3 has 16 amino acids. Per germline, CDR1 ENHRY and CDR2 SYGVKD. J lost 0 bases, V lost 4 bases, and 4 bases had no gene match. TCRdb called the RT-PCR reads again in MiXCR, with one record for every CDR3 protein. The table shows around 600,000 distinct CDR3 sequences, with 10% to 12% occurring only once. This clonotype has a handful of counts. This same sample was also part of a study on T cells expressing NK-cell markers. That source reports: Libraries used 5'RACE template switching adding universal primer site and UMIs. Out of eight donors sequenced, seven tested HCMV-seropositive and the remaining one seronegative. Dominant NKG2C+ clonotypes in six donors made up 1.0-7.0% of CD8+ T cells.

The receptor was isolated from a man aged 45-65 years who received an inactivated influenza vaccine. The chain joins TRBV10-3 to TRBJ2-3; 10 nucleotides line up with TRBD1. The specimen was PBMCs from blood, collected on the day of vaccination. CDR3 sequence (DNA): TGTGCCATCAGTGCCGGACAGGGGGGTAGCACAGATACGCAGTATTTT. Its protein is CAISAGQGGSTDTQYF.